This entry features one T cell receptor beta chain sequence. Deletions cut 6 bases from V and 0 bases from J, with 15 bases between. This CDR3 is 16 amino acids long. Germline values: CDR1 MNHEY, CDR2 SMNVEV (reference sequence). This record belongs to a study of early stage breast cancer tumors. Clones were sequenced by immunoSEQ multiplex PCR, and TCRdb holds only the in-frame ones, with some missing. The sample holds about 72,000 clones; more than 60% are singletons and the top ten take roughly 3.2%. V is TRBV27 and J is TRBJ1-3; D ambiguous. Specimen: blood. This clonotype was sampled from a person in their sixties with breast cancer. CDR3 amino acids: CASSPEVGSSGNTIYF. The CDR3 bases are TGTGCCAGCAGCCCAGAAGTAGGTTCCTCTGGAAACACCATATATTTT.